Listed below are T cell receptor beta chains from one sample, sequenced in a study of cytomegalovirus exposure and HLA in healthy donors. Method: immunoSEQ multiplex PCR; TCRdb's copy keeps in-frame clones and lacks some. The data contain around 74,000 clones, approximately 80% of them seen just once; the ten biggest clones take up under 4%. Specimen: PBMCs. The receptors come from a man aged 35-49 years in good health and CMV-seronegative. Each CDR3 is given with its conserved first and last residue. The D gene is left open where the match is weak. Size is stated for part of the rows, as once, few or many counts, or as a class when the clone is expanded.

TRBD1 once TRBJ2-7 TRBV19 TGTGCCAGTAGTAACCGACAGGGCATATGGGGCGAGCAGTACTTC CASSNRQGIWGEQYF
NA NA TRBJ2-7 TRBV7-9 TGTGCCAGCAGCTTATCTCGGCAGGCCTACGAGCAGTACTTC CASSLSRQAYEQYF
NA NA TRBJ1-5 TRBV7-2 TGTGCCAGCAGCTCTAAGAGGAATCAGCCCCAGCATTTT CASSSKRNQPQHF
TRBD2 few TRBJ2-1 TRBV14 TGTGCCAGCAGCCAAGATATAGCGGGGGGGCACTATGAGCAGTTCTTC CASSQDIAGGHYEQFF
NA NA TRBJ1-6 TRBV29-1 TGCAGCGTTGAAGATCAACAGGGCGCACCCCTCCACTTT CSVEDQQGAPLHF
NA NA TRBJ1-2 TRBV7-2 TGTGCCAGCAGCTTAGATGGCAGGGCTACCTATGGCTACACCTTC CASSLDGRATYGYTF
NA NA TRBJ1-2 TRBV30 TGTGCCTGGAGTGTACTGTCAGGGCACGGCTACACCTTC CAWSVLSGHGYTF
TRBD1 NA TRBJ1-1 TRBV16 TGTGCCAGCAGTCGGGGACAGGTCTGCGCAGCTTTCTTT CASSRGQVCAAFF
NA NA TRBJ2-5 TRBV29-1 TGCAGCGTTGAAGATCGTGTAGAGACCCAGTACTTC CSVEDRVETQYF
TRBD2 NA TRBJ2-7 TRBV5-1 TGCGCCATCAGCTTGGTTCCCACTAGCGACACAGTACTATTC CAISLVPTSDTVLF
NA NA TRBJ1-5 TRBV7-3 TGTGCCAGCAGCCTGGCTGGGGGGCAGCCCCAGCATTTT CASSLAGGQPQHF
NA NA TRBJ1-5 TRBV27 TGTGCCAGCGGGGCTTGGATGGAGCAGCCCCAGCATTTT CASGAWMEQPQHF
NA NA TRBJ1-6 TRBV21-1 TGTGCCAGTACCTCCGCCCATGGGGCAGGCAATTCACCCCTCCACTTT CASTSAHGAGNSPLHF
NA many TRBJ1-4 TRBV5-4 TGTGCCAGCAGCTTAGCTATCCAAGATGAAAAACTGTTTTTT CASSLAIQDEKLFF
NA few TRBJ1-4 TRBV7-9 TGTGCCAGCAACCAGGGGCAGGGTAATGAAAAACTGTTTTTT CASNQGQGNEKLFF
TRBD1 once TRBJ1-1 TRBV30 TGTGCCTGGCGTCAACAGGGGTACACTGAAGCTTTCTTT CAWRQQGYTEAFF
NA NA TRBJ2-3 TRBV7-6 TGTGCCAGCAGCTCTGTCCCTTGGCGGGGGCTGGGGGAAGATACGCAGTATTTT CASSSVPWRGLGEDTQYF
TRBD1 NA TRBJ1-4 TRBV7-8 TGTGCCAGCAGCTCCCGGGACAGGACGAATGAAAAACTGTTTTTT CASSSRDRTNEKLFF
TRBD1 NA TRBJ1-4 TRBV4-1 TGTGCCAGCAGCCAGCGACAGGGTCCTGAGAAACTGTTTTTT CASSQRQGPEKLFF
NA NA TRBJ1-2 TRBV5-4 TGTGCCAGCGGCCGGAGGGACTATGGCTACACCTTC CASGRRDYGYTF
TRBD2 NA TRBJ2-2 TRBV9 TGTGCCAGCAGCGTAGCCCCTAGCGGGGGGGCTGCCGGGGAGCTGTTTTTT CASSVAPSGGAAGELFF
NA NA TRBJ1-5 TRBV29-1 TGCAGCGTTCAGGAGGGGCATCAGCCCCAGCATTTT CSVQEGHQPQHF
NA NA TRBJ2-3 TRBV11-3 TGTGCCAGCAGCCAACAGGGTTTCGGCTTGGGTACGCAGTATTTT CASSQQGFGLGTQYF
TRBD1 NA TRBJ1-1 TRBV5-1 TGCGCCAGCAGCCTAACAGGGGGCCCTGGCACTGAAGCTTTCTTT CASSLTGGPGTEAFF
NA NA TRBJ2-3 TRBV11-2 TGTGCCAGCAGCTTGCGACAGGACACAGATACGCAGTATTTT CASSLRQDTDTQYF
NA NA TRBJ2-2 TRBV9 TGTGCCAGCAGCGTTCAGGGGACCGGGGAGCTGTTTTTT CASSVQGTGELFF
NA few TRBJ2-3 TRBV28 TGTGCCAGCAGTTTCTCTGACAGGAGAAGTAGGGCGCAGTATTTT CASSFSDRRSRAQYF
TRBD2 NA TRBJ2-3 TRBV14 TGTGCCAGCAGCCGCCGACTAGCGGGACGCACAGATACGCAGTATTTT CASSRRLAGRTDTQYF
NA once TRBJ2-3 TRBV9 TGTGCCAGCAGCCCGACAGGTGTTTATAGCACAGATACGCAGTATTTT CASSPTGVYSTDTQYF
NA NA TRBJ2-7 TRBV10-3 TGTGCCACAGGGACACGAAGCTACGAGCAGTACTTC CATGTRSYEQYF
NA NA TRBJ2-2 TRBV29-1 TGCAGCGCCGCATGGGTGGGGGGGCACGCGAACACCGGGGAGCTGTTTTTT CSAAWVGGHANTGELFF
TRBD1 NA TRBJ1-5 TRBV19 TGTGCCAGTACCTTCGGGACAGGGACGGCGCGTCAGCCCCAGCATTTT CASTFGTGTARQPQHF
NA NA TRBJ1-4 TRBV19 TGTGCCAGTATGGTGGGCTCGTCAAATGAAAAACTGTTTTTT CASMVGSSNEKLFF
TRBD1 NA TRBJ1-4 TRBV27 TGTGCCAGCAGGTCCGACAGGGGGCACGAAAAACTGTTTTTT CASRSDRGHEKLFF
TRBD1 NA TRBJ1-1 TRBV6-1 TGTGCCAGCAGTGCCCGGACAGGGCTTAGCACTGAAGCTTTCTTT CASSARTGLSTEAFF
NA once TRBJ2-7 TRBV30 TGTGCCTGGACCCAGGCCCCAGGGGTGTACGAGCAGTACTTC CAWTQAPGVYEQYF
NA NA TRBJ2-7 TRBV5-1 TGCGCCAGCAGCTTGGGAGGATACGAGCAGTACTTC CASSLGGYEQYF
NA NA TRBJ2-1 TRBV5-4 TGTGCCAGCGCCACAGGAAACTCCTACAATGAGCAGTTCTTC CASATGNSYNEQFF
NA once TRBJ2-7 TRBV7-3 TGTGCCAGCAGCTTAAGTCCCGGAGCCAAAAAGCAGTACTTC CASSLSPGAKKQYF
NA NA TRBJ2-2 TRBV9 TGTGCCAGCAGCGTCCGGGGTAACACCGGGGAGCTGTTTTTT CASSVRGNTGELFF
TRBD1 NA TRBJ1-5 TRBV2 TGTGCCAGCAGTGGGACAGGTAATCAGCCCCAGCATTTT CASSGTGNQPQHF
NA few TRBJ1-6 TRBV6-1 TGTGCCAGCAGTTATGAGGGAAAATCACCCCTCCACTTT CASSYEGKSPLHF
NA medium-sized TRBJ1-2 TRBV6-6 TGTGCCAGCAGGGGGGGGGTCACCTCTTCAGGTACTGCCTTC CASRGGVTSSGTAF
NA NA TRBJ2-7 TRBV5-6 TGTGCCAGCAGCTGGAGGCCAGGGGTTGACGAGCAGTACTTC CASSWRPGVDEQYF
TRBD1 once TRBJ1-2 TRBV19 TGTGCCAGTAGTCGACAGGGCAGCTATGGCTACACCTTC CASSRQGSYGYTF